The following is a TCR beta chain sequence with its context. The CDR3 length is 19 residues. Germline loops: CDR1 LGHNT, CDR2 FRNRAP. The J segment lost 2 bases and the V segment lost 5 bases, leaving 12 bases of the junction unmatched. The authors' processing: For nucleated cells, counts were estimated from reference gene primer amplification. The data were produced by immunoSEQ multiplex PCR, yet TCRdb's version contains in-frame clones alone and is incomplete. The DNA gave D and trimming, while V, J and clone size come from that table. The sample records some 75,000 clones, approximately 80% being singletons. These data come from a study of blood T cell repertoires in COVID-19. Study overall: The United States, Italy and Spain supplied acute and convalescent COVID-19 samples. Sample material is recorded as cDNA or gDNA derived from T cells, B-cell-depleted T cells, or PBMCs.

The chain carries TRBV12-5 and TRBJ2-2; 12 nucleotides agree with TRBD1. Sequencing was performed on peripheral blood. This clonotype was obtained from a man in his forties or fifties with COVID-19, enrolled during active disease. CDR3 protein: CASGPPRPGQGANTGELFF. The DNA of the CDR3 is TGTGCTAGTGGTCCCCCGCGCCCGGGACAGGGGGCCAACACCGGGGAGCTGTTTTTT.